This T cell receptor (beta chain) was sequenced in a study of graft-versus-host responses after intestinal transplantation. Study-wide context: Every transplant recipient was induced with anti-thymocyte globulin, then maintained on tacrolimus and steroids for two to three years. The study, taken as a whole, reports: Graft-donor T cell macrochimerism coincided with high graft-versus-host to host-versus-graft clonal ratios in allografts. Present in recipient marrow, GvH clones included some that appeared first in ileum or blood.

Produced via immunoSEQ multiplex PCR; TCRdb's table is partial and in-frame only. The sample consists of just under 65,000 clones, 89% of them appearing once. Trimming pared 4 bases from V and 4 bases from J, leaving 13 bases between. The CDR3 covers 14 residues. CDR1 and CDR2 (germline): MNHEY, SMNVEV (reference sequence). Lymphocytes from graft epithelium and lamina propria were isolated. This clone has a handful of counts. No antigen is known for it. This clonotype originated in a human patient who received an intestinal transplant, so some T cells may come from the graft donor. Sequencing used ileum tissue, obtained less than 400 days after transplant. This rearrangement joins TRBV27 to TRBJ1-1; D ambiguous. The DNA for the CDR3 is TGTGCCAGCAGTTGGAATAGGGTGGGCACTGAAGCTTTCTTT. It yields the protein CASSWNRVGTEAFF.